This T cell receptor (beta chain) was recorded in a study of T cells in Graves' hyperthyroidism and ophthalmopathy. CDR1 is MNHNS, CDR2 SASEGT, per germline. The germline V and J ends were trimmed by 6 bases and 3 bases, with 9 bases remaining between them. CDR3 length: 12 residues. This clonotype was seen a few times. RNA transcripts gave rise to amplified TCR beta CDR3 regions. The study used the HTBI primer set for a first-round RT-PCR of the TCR CDR3. Via MiXCR, TCRdb re-called the multiplex PCR reads, giving one row per CDR3 protein. The sample holds around 380,000 distinct CDR3 sequences; roughly 12% are singletons and the top ten take under 25%.

The J gene is TRBJ2-7, the V gene TRBV6-1; no firm D call. The sample was blood. The TCR sequence derives from a man aged 30 to 39 with Graves' hyperthyroidism that later progressed to Graves' ophthalmopathy. In DNA, the CDR3 is TGTGCCAGCAGGGATAATGGCTACGAGCAGTACTTC. It translates to CASRDNGYEQYF.